In this sample, the clone carrying this TCR beta chain turned up a few times. What it binds is not known. The data were obtained in a study of identical twins. Whole-study results and caveats: Zero-insertion analyses could be partly confounded by invariant MAIT and iNKT cells.

TCRdb re-analysed the 5' RACE reads in MiXCR, keeping a single row per CDR3 protein. Of around 530,000 distinct CDR3 sequences in the sample, around 15% were seen once. These data also featured in a second study, about yellow fever vaccine responses in identical twins.

The sequencing sample was made of CD4+ T cells sorted from blood. The sequence was obtained from a woman aged 18-30 years in good health.

CDR3 region: CSVPGSLPDTQYF. The DNA for the CDR3 is TGCAGTGTCCCCGGGAGCCTTCCAGATACGCAGTATTTT. The V call is TRBV20-1, the J call TRBJ2-3, with D possibly being TRBD2 (6 bases). Germline V CDR1 and CDR2: DFQATT, SNEGSKA (reference sequence). V dropped 7 bases and J dropped 4 bases, with 15 bases sitting between them. This CDR3 spans 13 amino acids.